This is a list of T cell receptor beta chains from one sample in a study of blood T cell repertoires in COVID-19. Profiled with immunoSEQ multiplex PCR; TCRdb holds only in-frame clones, not every one. This table has about 150,000 clones, about 89% appearing once. The sample consisted of peripheral blood. The receptors stem from a man aged 50 or older with acute or convalescent COVID-19. Both conserved end residues are part of each CDR3. Fields, in order: clone size, D gene, V gene, J gene, CDR3 protein, CDR3 DNA. The D gene is left open where the match is weak. Clone size is not always given. Where it is, it says once, few, many or a class for expanded clones.

NA	NA	TRBV4-3	TRBJ1-1	CASSQDRGLNTEAFF	TGCGCCAGCAGCCAAGATCGTGGCCTGAACACTGAAGCTTTCTTT
few	TRBD1	TRBV18	TRBJ1-5	CASSTTGDQPQHF	TGTGCCAGCTCGACCACAGGGGATCAGCCCCAGCATTTT
NA	TRBD2	TRBV19	TRBJ2-4	CATHPGEGRAKNIQYF	TGTGCCACCCATCCGGGGGAGGGCCGAGCCAAAAACATTCAGTACTTC
NA	NA	TRBV19	TRBJ1-1	CASSEVANTQAFF	TGTGCCAGTAGTGAGGTAGCGAACACCCAAGCTTTCTTT
once	NA	TRBV28	TRBJ1-5	CASSLFQGSRPQHF	TGTGCCAGCAGTTTATTCCAGGGATCACGGCCCCAGCATTTT
once	NA	TRBV7-2	TRBJ1-6	CASSLATGTANSPLHF	TGTGCCAGCAGCTTAGCTACAGGGACGGCGAATTCACCCCTCCACTTT
NA	NA	TRBV4-3	TRBJ1-6	CASSQGTANNSPLHF	TGCGCCAGCAGCCAAGGGACAGCTAATAATTCACCCCTCCACTTT
NA	NA	TRBV15	TRBJ2-3	CATAGGLRDTQYF	TGTGCCACCGCTGGAGGTCTTCGGGATACGCAGTATTTT
NA	NA	TRBV5-1	TRBJ1-5	CASSLYGQPNQPQHF	TGCGCCAGCAGCTTGTACGGACAGCCCAATCAGCCCCAGCATTTT
NA	TRBD2	TRBV30	TRBJ2-4	CAWSWTSGRPRDKNIQYF	TGTGCCTGGAGTTGGACTAGCGGGAGGCCACGCGACAAAAACATTCAGTACTTC
NA	NA	TRBV21-1	TRBJ1-2	CASSKALDAGYTF	TGTGCCAGCAGCAAAGCGCTAGACGCTGGCTACACCTTC